Listed below are T cell receptor beta chains from one sample, sequenced in a study of blood T cells in healthy people across ages. TCRdb re-called the 5' RACE reads through MiXCR, storing one row per CDR3 protein. The sample has about 970,000 distinct CDR3 sequences; roughly 50% are singletons. Material for sequencing was blood. The receptors shown here come from a woman aged 60-75 years in good health. CDR3s include the opening cysteine and the closing phenylalanine or tryptophan. D genes are given only for firm matches. The listing skips clone size in some rows; elsewhere it reads once, few, many or a size class.

d_gene	abundance	v_gene	j_gene	CDR3aa	CDR3nt
TRBD2	NA	TRBV10-3	TRBJ2-2	CAISVRERAGELFF	TGTGCCATCAGTGTGCGGGAGAGAGCCGGGGAGCTGTTTTTT
NA	NA	TRBV7-2	TRBJ2-1	CASSEPGTQFF	TGTGCCAGCAGCGAGCCAGGAACCCAGTTCTTC
NA	NA	TRBV3-1	TRBJ2-5	CASSPWGETQYF	TGTGCCAGCAGCCCGTGGGGAGAGACCCAGTACTTC
NA	NA	TRBV20-1	TRBJ1-1	CSALRLLRNTEAFF	TGCAGTGCTCTTCGACTGCTCCGGAACACTGAAGCTTTCTTT
NA	once	TRBV25-1	TRBJ1-1	CASQRANTEAFF	TGTGCCAGCCAACGGGCCAACACTGAAGCTTTCTTT
NA	few	TRBV29-1	TRBJ2-7	CSVGMGLAVREQYF	TGCAGCGTTGGGATGGGCTTAGCGGTTAGAGAGCAGTACTTC
TRBD1	NA	TRBV2	TRBJ1-5	CASSDRKNRDRDRPQHF	TGTGCCAGCAGTGATCGGAAGAACCGGGACAGGGATCGGCCCCAGCATTTT
TRBD1	NA	TRBV20-1	TRBJ2-3	CSAKGADTQYF	TGCAGTGCTAAGGGGGCGGATACGCAGTATTTT
NA	NA	TRBV10-3	TRBJ2-5	CVISDAGTQYF	TGTGTCATCAGCGATGCGGGGACCCAGTACTTC
NA	once	TRBV7-9	TRBJ2-3	CASSLVGVRALDMQYF	TGTGCCAGCAGCTTGGTGGGGGTTCGGGCGTTGGATATGCAGTATTTT
NA	NA	TRBV7-2	TRBJ1-2	CASSPTWGYTF	TGTGCCAGCAGCCCCACCTGGGGCTACACCTTC
NA	NA	TRBV20-1	TRBJ2-7	CSARDFLGYEQYF	TGCAGTGCTAGAGATTTCTTGGGTTACGAGCAGTACTTC
TRBD2	few	TRBV14	TRBJ2-3	CASSQDLAGYHTDTQYF	TGTGCCAGCAGCCAAGATCTAGCGGGCTATCACACAGATACGCAGTATTTT
TRBD2	few	TRBV20-1	TRBJ2-1	CSAGELGGSDEQFF	TGCAGTGCTGGGGAGTTAGGCGGGAGCGATGAGCAGTTCTTC
TRBD1	few	TRBV11-1	TRBJ2-5	CASSFDRGRETQYF	TGTGCCAGCAGCTTCGACAGGGGGCGAGAGACCCAGTACTTC